Listed below are T cell receptor beta chains from one sample, sequenced in a study of T-cell memory formation after mild COVID-19. TCRdb recomputed calls from the 5' RACE reads with MiXCR, one row per CDR3 protein. The sample contains around 530,000 distinct CDR3 sequences, about 20% of which appear only once. Sequenced input: PBMCs or a T cell subset sorted from them (not recorded which). The receptors originated from an adult woman who had mild COVID-19 (a few samples of this study predate the infection). Cell type and time point are not known. Each CDR3 is given with its conserved first and last residue. Each record gives: D gene, V gene, CDR3 protein. D genes are given only for firm matches.

D: TRBD1
V: TRBV7-3
CDR3: CASSLKQGSTGELFF

D: .
V: TRBV7-2
CDR3: CASSLVQGATNEKLFF

D: .
V: TRBV3-1
CDR3: CASSPEGLSSYEQYF

D: .
V: TRBV6-1
CDR3: CASSPRWVDEQYF

D: .
V: TRBV30
CDR3: CAWSPREVQYF

D: TRBD1
V: TRBV15
CDR3: CATSSPGTGLEKLFF

D: .
V: TRBV12-3/TRBV12-4
CDR3: CASGYTGPRDTQYF

D: .
V: TRBV20-1
CDR3: CSAREWRERAHEQYF

D: TRBD2
V: TRBV7-3
CDR3: CASSKRTSGGANEQFF

D: .
V: TRBV24-1
CDR3: CATSGGQLGNTEAFF

D: .
V: TRBV5-5
CDR3: CASSQLADPSYNEQFF

D: .
V: TRBV7-9
CDR3: CASSLASGGYEQYF

D: .
V: TRBV5-4
CDR3: CASSFRGNSYEQYF

D: .
V: TRBV24-1
CDR3: CATSGLSNQPQHF

D: .
V: TRBV15
CDR3: CATSRDRQGGNIQYF

D: TRBD1
V: TRBV7-9
CDR3: CASSLEQGNNEKLFF

D: .
V: TRBV6-1
CDR3: CASSESGGILGVYGYTF

D: TRBD1
V: TRBV10-3
CDR3: CAISRDRGRGDTQYF

D: .
V: TRBV7-3
CDR3: CASGLGPGELFF

D: TRBD1
V: TRBV14
CDR3: CASSHPRTGTNTEAFF

D: .
V: TRBV6-6
CDR3: CASRFDTEAFF

D: .
V: TRBV12-5
CDR3: CASGTGRMYNEAFF

D: .
V: TRBV20-1
CDR3: CSARDRRQYNQPQHF

D: TRBD1
V: TRBV7-3
CDR3: CASSPTGGAGTQYF

D: .
V: TRBV29-1
CDR3: CSVEGDPGPHSYNEQFF

D: .
V: TRBV20-1
CDR3: CSAREATLENQPQHF

D: .
V: TRBV6-5
CDR3: CASSYSGGNRGYEQYF

D: TRBD2
V: TRBV9
CDR3: CASSLRTSGVYEQYF

D: TRBD1
V: TRBV6-6
CDR3: CASRWDSAEAFF

D: .
V: TRBV11-1
CDR3: CASSFPGNSPLHF

D: TRBD1
V: TRBV5-5
CDR3: CASSLGQGTATLEAFF

D: .
V: TRBV12-3/TRBV12-4
CDR3: CASSLGAGLTGELFF

D: TRBD1
V: TRBV4-3
CDR3: CASSQDRTGVYEQYF

D: TRBD2
V: TRBV4-3
CDR3: CASSQFTSGKRDEQFF

D: TRBD2
V: TRBV6-2/TRBV6-3
CDR3: CASRPGASSGRGWVTDTQYF